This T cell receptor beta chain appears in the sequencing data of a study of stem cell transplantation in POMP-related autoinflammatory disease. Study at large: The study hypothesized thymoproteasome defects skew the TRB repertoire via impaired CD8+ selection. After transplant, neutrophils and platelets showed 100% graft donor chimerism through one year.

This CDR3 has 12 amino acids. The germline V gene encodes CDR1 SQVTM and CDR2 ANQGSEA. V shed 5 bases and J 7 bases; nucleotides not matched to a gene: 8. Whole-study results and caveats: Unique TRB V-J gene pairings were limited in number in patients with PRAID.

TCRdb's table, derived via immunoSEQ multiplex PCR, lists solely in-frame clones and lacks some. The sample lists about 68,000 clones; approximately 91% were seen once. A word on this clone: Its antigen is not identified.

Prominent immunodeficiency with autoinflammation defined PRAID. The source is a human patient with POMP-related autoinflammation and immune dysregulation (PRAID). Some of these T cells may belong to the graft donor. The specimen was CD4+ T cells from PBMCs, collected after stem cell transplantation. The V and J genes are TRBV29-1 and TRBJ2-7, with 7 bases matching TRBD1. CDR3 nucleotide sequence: TGCAGCGTTAGGTTGCAGGGGGTTGAGCAGTACTTC. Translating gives CSVRLQGVEQYF.